These 22 T cell receptor beta chains share one sample of origin, sequenced in a study of cytomegalovirus exposure and HLA in healthy donors. The PCR was carried out with 60 Vbeta primers and 13 Jbeta primers. Method: immunoSEQ multiplex PCR; TCRdb's copy keeps in-frame clones and lacks some. This specimen shows about 96,000 clones; the ten leading clones hold 3% to 4%. Sequenced sample: PBMCs. The source is a woman in her thirties in good health and CMV-seronegative.

The chain employs TRBV5-1 and TRBJ1-2, with 8 nucleotides matching TRBD1. Germline CDR1 and CDR2: SGHRS and YFSETQ. The CDR3 contains 16 residues. V trimming: 3 bases; J trimming: 4 bases; junction bases outside the gene matches: 11. The DNA for the CDR3 is TGCGCCAGCAGCTCCTGGGACAGGTCCGGCAGCTATGGCTACACCTTC. Residues: CASSSWDRSGSYGYTF.

This chain connects TRBV7-8 to TRBJ1-5; D is undetermined. V was shortened by 2 bases and J by 9 bases, with 14 bases between the two germline ends. Germline-derived CDR1 and CDR2 are SGHVS and FQNEAQ. This CDR3 has 14 amino acids. CDR3 protein: CASSLPPGGPPQHF. The CDR3 DNA reads as TGTGCCAGCAGCTTACCCCCGGGAGGTCCGCCCCAGCATTTT.

The chain has TRBV6-1 and TRBJ2-5, with 12 bases fitting TRBD1. This CDR3 is 17 amino acids long. Germline V lookup: CDR1 MNHNS, CDR2 SASEGT. V dropped 2 bases and J dropped 4; count of bases not matched to a gene: 8. The CDR3 coding sequence is TGTGCCAGCAGTGAACTTTCCGGGACAGGGGGCAGAGAGACCCAGTACTTC. It encodes CASSELSGTGGRETQYF.

This chain joins TRBV30 and TRBJ1-1; the match to TRBD1 covers 7 bases. Germline V CDR1 and CDR2: GTSNPN, SVGIG (reference sequence). Trimming took 2 bases from V and 0 from J; bases not matched to a gene: 12. This CDR3 is built from 17 residues. The CDR3 sequence is CAWSNRGYRRMNTEAFF. DNA of the CDR3: TGTGCCTGGAGTAACAGGGGATACCGTAGAATGAACACTGAAGCTTTCTTT.

The chain combines TRBV5-1 with TRBJ1-1; D may be TRBD1 (5 bases). The V end was cut by 0 bases, the J end by 1 base, with 10 bases between. The CDR3 spans 15 residues. Germline lookup yields CDR1 SGHRS and CDR2 YFSETQ. CDR3 sequence (DNA): TGCGCCAGCAGCTTGGGGGCAACAGGGAACACTGAAGCTTTCTTT. Translation: CASSLGATGNTEAFF.

The genes are TRBV7-6 and TRBJ1-2; 8 bases line up with TRBD1. Looked up from germline, CDR1 is SGHVS and CDR2 is FNYEAQ. The CDR3 is 16 residues long. With V trimmed by 5 bases and J by 4 bases, 12 bases remained unmatched. CDR3 in DNA: TGTGCCAGCAGCCCTCAGCCGTTGACAGGGGCCTATGGCTACACCTTC. Its protein is CASSPQPLTGAYGYTF.

The chain links TRBV7-2 to TRBJ2-7; 8 nucleotides agree with TRBD1. The CDR3 extends over 16 amino acids. CDR1 is SGHTA and CDR2 is FQGNSA in the germline V gene. Trimming at V came to 4 bases and at J to 0 bases, leaving 8 bases not matched to a gene. CDR3 region: CASSSADRVYSYEQYF. CDR3 in DNA: TGTGCCAGCAGCTCGGCGGACAGGGTCTACTCCTACGAGCAGTACTTC.

About this clone itself: Other DNA sequences in this specimen translate into the identical CDR3. The CDR3 protein is CASSLATDQGAVSEKLFF. In nucleotides, the CDR3 is TGTGCCAGCAGCTTAGCCACGGATCAGGGGGCGGTTAGTGAAAAACTGTTTTTT. The V and J genes are TRBV7-8 and TRBJ1-4, with TRBD1 identical over 8 bases. Germline V gives CDR1 SGHVS, CDR2 FQNEAQ. The J segment lost 7 bases and the V segment lost 0 bases, leaving 13 bases of the junction unmatched. This CDR3 contains 18 residues.

The chain has TRBV5-4 and TRBJ2-3, with 8 bases lining up with TRBD1. CDR1 is SGHNT and CDR2 is YYREEE in the germline V gene (reference sequence). The V gene end was trimmed by 4 bases and the J gene end by 2 bases; junction bases not matched to a gene: 6. The CDR3 sequence is 15 residues long. The CDR3 is CASSATGAATDTQYF. The CDR3 coding sequence is TGTGCCAGCAGCGCGACAGGGGCCGCCACAGATACGCAGTATTTT.

The chain employs TRBV28 and TRBJ1-3; D unclear. Germline V CDR1 and CDR2: MDHEN, SYDVKM. The V gene lost 3 bases and the J gene lost 7 bases, with 22 bases spanning the gap. This CDR3 is 17 amino acids long. In DNA form, the CDR3 reads TGTGCCAGCAGTTTTGGAAAGACTGGTTTTCTTGGGAACACCATATATTTT. Its translation: CASSFGKTGFLGNTIYF.

The chain employs TRBV7-9 and TRBJ1-5; possibly TRBD1 for D (6 bases). V lost 5 bases, J lost 5 bases, and 13 bases lay in between. CDR3 length: 14 amino acids. Germline CDR1 SEHNR, CDR2 FQNEAQ (reference sequence). CDR3 sequence (DNA): TGTGCCAGCAGCCCGGACAGTTATGATCAGCCCCAGCATTTT. Amino acid sequence: CASSPDSYDQPQHF.

The chain links TRBV28 to TRBJ1-2; D perhaps matches TRBD1 (6 bases). Germline V gives CDR1 MDHEN, CDR2 SYDVKM. Trimming took off 6 bases at V and 3 bases at J, with 20 bases between the two ends. The CDR3 covers 16 residues. The CDR3 spells CASSPSGQILDYGYTF. The CDR3 coding sequence is TGTGCCAGCAGCCCGTCCGGACAGATCTTAGACTATGGCTACACCTTC.

V gene TRBV5-1 combines with J gene TRBJ2-1, with TRBD1 as a possible D gene (5 bases). This CDR3 is 15 amino acids long. Germline CDR1 SGHRS, CDR2 YFSETQ. With 3 bases removed from V and 9 bases from J, the gap between germline ends came to 19 bases. The CDR3 sequence is CASSSPARVKGEQFF. In DNA form, the CDR3 reads TGCGCCAGCAGCTCCCCGGCCAGGGTGAAAGGTGAGCAGTTCTTC.

This chain uses TRBV1 with TRBJ2-1; no check of the table's D call, TRBD2, against the DNA was made. TRBV1 is given as a pseudogene. The CDR3 sequence is 16 residues long. The CDR3 sequence: CTSSPNRSGSGNEQFF. For the CDR3, the DNA is TGCACCAGCAGCCCTAACCGTAGCGGGAGTGGTAATGAGCAGTTCTTC.

The V call is TRBV7-2, the J call TRBJ2-5, with D hard to call. This CDR3 comprises 13 residues. Between the trimmed V and J ends, which lost 5 bases and 2 bases, there was a span of 9 bases. Germline V gene sequence: CDR1 SGHTA, CDR2 FQGNSA. The CDR3 DNA reads as TGTGCCAGCAGCCGGAACAGACAAGAGACCCAGTACTTC. This gives the protein CASSRNRQETQYF.

The rearrangement links TRBV10-1 to TRBJ2-3; D gene uncertain. This CDR3 has 13 amino acids. The V and J ends lost 1 base and 4 bases respectively, with 6 bases between them. Looked up from germline, CDR1 is WNHNN and CDR2 is SYGVQD (reference sequence). CDR3 nucleotide sequence: TGCGCCAGCAGTGAGTACCGGGCAGATACGCAGTATTTT. Its translation is CASSEYRADTQYF.

The chain carries TRBV4-1 and TRBJ1-3; a weak D match, TRBD1 (6 bases). Trimming removed 4 bases at V and 4 bases at J, with 11 bases between. In germline, CDR1 is MGHRA, CDR2 YSYEKL. The CDR3 totals 14 residues. CDR3 in DNA: TGCGCCAGCAGCCGCCAGGGGCCAGGAAACACCATATATTTT. It specifies CASSRQGPGNTIYF.

This rearrangement joins TRBV19 to TRBJ2-1; 8 bases line up with TRBD1. The CDR3 has 17 residues. Germline V gives CDR1 LNHDA, CDR2 SQIVND (reference sequence). The V gene end was trimmed by 3 bases and the J gene end by 3 bases; junction bases not matched to a gene: 10. CDR3 in DNA: TGTGCCAGTAGTATGGGGAAGGGACAGGAACTCTACAATGAGCAGTTCTTC. As protein: CASSMGKGQELYNEQFF.

This chain links TRBV28 with TRBJ2-4, with 8 bases lining up with TRBD2. The CDR3 is 15 amino acids. The trim removed 6 bases at V and 0 bases at J, leaving 4 bases unmatched. The germline V gene has CDR1 MDHEN and CDR2 SYDVKM. In DNA, the CDR3 is TGTGCCAGCAGGGTTAGCGGGGTAGCCAAAAACATTCAGTACTTC. Translating it yields CASRVSGVAKNIQYF.

The CDR3 DNA reads TGTGCCAGCAGCTTCGGTGACAATCAGCCCCAGCATTTT. This translates into CASSFGDNQPQHF. The rearrangement links TRBV7-6 to TRBJ1-5; D is unclear. The CDR3 has 13 amino acids. The germline V gene encodes CDR1 SGHVS and CDR2 FNYEAQ. Trimming left V 3 bases short and J 3 bases short, with 6 bases between.

J is TRBJ1-1 and V is TRBV6-5; 8 bases map to TRBD1. This CDR3 comprises 14 residues. Germline V gene lookup returns CDR1 MNHEY and CDR2 SVGAGI. J gave up 5 bases and V 5 bases, and 7 bases lay outside the gene matches. CDR3 loop: CASSLTGGQTEAFF. The DNA of the CDR3 is TGTGCCAGCAGTCTTACAGGGGGACAAACTGAAGCTTTCTTT.

The chain combines TRBV6-5 with TRBJ1-2; 7 nucleotides align to TRBD1. From germline, CDR1 is MNHEY and CDR2 SVGAGI. CDR3 length: 15 residues. Unmatched junction bases numbered 5, after V lost 0 bases and J lost 4 bases. CDR3 region: CASSYSGGSLYGYTF. The DNA for the CDR3 is TGTGCCAGCAGTTACTCAGGGGGCTCCCTCTATGGCTACACCTTC.